The 18 T cell receptor beta chains below all came from one sample that was sequenced in a study of neurological immune-mediated disorders. Using its own MiXCR run on the 5' RACE reads, TCRdb lists one record per CDR3 protein. The sample holds 81,000 or so distinct CDR3 sequences; around 13% are singletons and the top ten take about 5%. Described time point: longitudinal time-point 2. Sequenced input: PBMCs. The receptors were gathered from a female donor with HTLV-1-associated myelopathy (HAM/TSP).

This clonotype appeared many times. The rearrangement joins TRBV7-9 to TRBJ2-3; D might be TRBD1 (6 bases). The CDR3 runs 13 residues. Trimming cost V 5 bases and J 4 bases, with 10 bases left between them. Germline V gene lookup returns CDR1 SEHNR and CDR2 FQNEAQ (reference sequence). The CDR3 sequence is CASSTRQADTQYF. In nucleotides, the CDR3 is TGTGCCAGCAGCACCAGACAGGCAGATACGCAGTATTTT.

Of note for this clonotype: Possible read error: a much larger clone is one base away. The chain employs TRBV10-3 and TRBJ2-3; D is tentatively TRBD1 or TRBD2 (5 bases each). This CDR3 has 16 amino acids. Germline V lookup: CDR1 ENHRY, CDR2 SYGVKD. Trimming took 6 bases from V and 5 from J, leaving 21 bases between them. The CDR3 sequence: CAIRTGPPSGIDTQYF. For the CDR3, the DNA is TGTGCCATCAGGACGGGACCCCCATCAGGCATAGATACGCAGTATTTT.

This clonotype was picked up many times. The V and J genes are TRBV4-2 and TRBJ2-5; no clear D. The V gene lost 0 bases and the J gene lost 3 bases, with 17 bases spanning the gap. From germline, CDR1 is LGHNA and CDR2 YNFKEQ. The CDR3 is 17 amino acids. The CDR3 spells CASSQDPVVSREETQYF. In DNA form, the CDR3 reads TGTGCCAGCAGCCAAGATCCGGTGGTTAGCAGAGAAGAGACCCAGTACTTC.

This clonotype showed up many times. The gene calls are TRBV24-1 and TRBJ1-6; 8 nucleotides agree with TRBD1. The junction had 9 bases not matched to a gene; V was cut back by 7 bases and J by 8 bases. The germline CDR1 and CDR2 sequences are KGHDR and SFDVKD. The CDR3 runs 15 residues. In DNA, the CDR3 is TGTGCCACCAGGTCTGCAGGGGGCGAGGATTCACCCCTCCACTTT. This translates into CATRSAGGEDSPLHF.

This clonotype was picked up many times. This chain links TRBV7-8 with TRBJ2-3, with D possibly matching TRBD1 (6 bases). Deletions cut 6 bases from V and 6 bases from J, with 19 bases between. The CDR3 spans 15 residues. Germline CDR1 SGHVS, CDR2 FQNEAQ. The chain's CDR3 is CASRPRDNPPDTQYF. The CDR3 DNA follows: TGTGCCAGCAGGCCGAGGGACAATCCCCCGGATACGCAGTATTTT.

Ten or more counts support this clonotype. The J gene is TRBJ2-7, the V gene TRBV28; 7 positions match TRBD1. V lost 6 bases, J lost 0 bases, and 14 bases stayed unmatched. From germline, CDR1 is MDHEN and CDR2 SYDVKM. The length of the CDR3 is 17 residues. This CDR3 reads CASRSAWGTVSSYEQYF. In DNA, the CDR3 is TGTGCCAGCAGATCCGCATGGGGGACAGTTAGCTCCTACGAGCAGTACTTC.

Ten or more counts support this clonotype. This rearrangement joins TRBV20-1 to TRBJ2-5; D is possibly TRBD2 (6 bases). Germline V lookup: CDR1 DFQATT, CDR2 SNEGSKA (reference sequence). The CDR3 covers 14 residues. Trimming removed 4 bases at V and 5 bases at J, with 17 bases between. The CDR3 sequence is CSATFGPGRETQYF. The CDR3 DNA follows: TGCAGTGCTACCTTTGGACCGGGGAGGGAGACCCAGTACTTC.

V gene TRBV30 combines with J gene TRBJ1-1; D is unclear. Trimming removed 3 bases from V and 1 base from J, with 9 bases in between. The V gene's germline CDR1 is GTSNPN and CDR2 SVGIG (reference sequence). The CDR3 has 13 residues. CDR3 sequence (DNA): TGTGCCTGGAGCCCGGGATCGAACACTGAAGCTTTCTTT. Its protein is CAWSPGSNTEAFF.

Details on this clonotype: A much bigger clone sits one base away, suggesting this may be a read error. The V call is TRBV6-1, the J call TRBJ2-3; D is uncertain. This CDR3 is 14 amino acids long. The V end was cut by 10 bases, the J end by 2 bases, with 16 bases between. Germline loops: CDR1 MNHNS, CDR2 SASEGT. The CDR3 protein is CANRLRANTDTQYF. CDR3 bases: TGTGCCAACAGACTCCGGGCTAACACAGATACGCAGTATTTT.

This clonotype came up many times. The V gene is TRBV14, the J gene TRBJ2-1; TRBD1 or TRBD2 may be the D gene (6 bases each). Germline-derived CDR1 and CDR2 are SGHDN and FVKESK. V shed 2 bases and J shed 8 bases, with 13 bases lying between them. This CDR3 has 14 residues. The CDR3 region is CASSQYQGGYEQFF. In nucleotides, the CDR3 is TGTGCCAGCAGCCAATACCAAGGGGGGTATGAGCAGTTCTTC.

This clonotype showed up just a few times. This could be a read error, since a much larger clone is one nucleotide away. The rearrangement uses TRBV20-1 and TRBJ2-1; tentatively, D is TRBD2 (6 bases). The V and J ends lost 3 bases and 7 bases respectively, with 22 bases between them. Germline V gene lookup returns CDR1 DFQATT and CDR2 SNEGSKA (reference sequence). The CDR3 is made up of 16 amino acids. CDR3 coding DNA: TGCAGTGCTAGTCACACCGTGACTAGGAACAGAAATGAGCAGTTCTTC. It specifies CSASHTVTRNRNEQFF.

This clonotype was recorded many times. The V call is TRBV27, the J call TRBJ2-3; TRBD2 agrees at 11 bases. The CDR3 is made up of 20 amino acids. Per germline, CDR1 MNHEY and CDR2 SMNVEV (reference sequence). Germline trimming cut 0 bases from V and 2 bases from J; bases unmatched to any gene: 13. This chain's CDR3 is CASSLSPRSSGGPYTDTQYF. In DNA, the CDR3 is TGTGCCAGCAGTTTATCGCCCCGCTCTAGCGGGGGGCCATACACAGATACGCAGTATTTT.

This clonotype was observed at least ten times. The chain has TRBV10-3 and TRBJ2-3; D is possibly TRBD1 or TRBD2 (5 bases each). The ends were cut back, 0 bases at V and 1 base at J, with 14 bases in the middle. Per the germline V gene, CDR1 is ENHRY and CDR2 is SYGVKD. The CDR3 extends over 17 amino acids. Here the CDR3 DNA reads TGTGCCATCAGTGAGTCACACGGGGCTCAGGGCACAGATACGCAGTATTTT. Amino acid sequence: CAISESHGAQGTDTQYF.

This clonotype was seen repeatedly, ten times or more. The rearrangement joins TRBV7-2 to TRBJ2-1; D is undetermined. Germline CDR1 SGHTA, CDR2 FQGNSA. The CDR3 length is 11 residues. The V end lost 3 bases, the J end lost 8 bases, and 5 bases lay between the germline ends. CDR3 nucleotide sequence: TGTGCCAGCAGCTTGAGATATGAGCAGTTCTTC. Its protein is CASSLRYEQFF.

This clonotype was recorded many times. The CDR3 coding sequence is TGTGCCAGCAGCCAAGTTCGGGTAATGAACACTGAAGCTTTCTTT. Residues: CASSQVRVMNTEAFF. The chain combines TRBV3-1 with TRBJ1-1; D gene uncertain. The germline CDR1 and CDR2 sequences are LGHDT and YNNKEL (reference sequence). The length of the CDR3 is 15 residues. V was cut by 1 base and J by 0 bases, with 9 bases left in between.

This clonotype came up many times. The chain joins TRBV7-2 to TRBJ2-7, with TRBD2 identical over 10 bases. The CDR3 extends over 16 amino acids. Per the germline V gene, CDR1 is SGHTA and CDR2 is FQGNSA. The V gene end was trimmed by 5 bases and the J gene end by 2 bases; junction bases not matched to a gene: 9. The CDR3 region has the DNA TGTGCCAGCAGCCCGATGGGACTAGCGCGACCCTACGAGCAGTACTTC. Translated: CASSPMGLARPYEQYF.

This chain links TRBV20-1 with TRBJ2-3; maybe TRBD2 (5 bases). Trimming left V 6 bases short and J 3 bases short, with 16 bases between. Germline-derived CDR1 and CDR2 are DFQATT and SNEGSKA (reference sequence). CDR3 length equals 14 residues. DNA for the CDR3: TGCAGTGCCCACATGACTCGGGGAACAGATACGCAGTATTTT. It specifies CSAHMTRGTDTQYF.

This clonotype was seen at least ten times. The chain uses TRBV5-1 and TRBJ1-4; the D gene is possibly TRBD1 (5 bases). The CDR3 length is 16 residues. V was cut by 5 bases and J by 4 bases, with 18 bases left in between. Per germline, CDR1 SGHRS and CDR2 YFSETQ. Here the CDR3 DNA reads TGCGCCAGCAGTCGTACGCCGGGACGGAGTAATGAAAAACTGTTTTTT. It is translated as CASSRTPGRSNEKLFF.